What follows are 29 T cell receptor beta chains derived from one specimen sequenced in a study of tumor-infiltrating lymphocytes in primary liver carcinoma. Reverse transcription of 500 to 650 ng total RNA with a constant-region primer produced TCR beta cDNA. Generation of the TCR beta libraries relied on three nested multiplex PCR rounds using slightly modified ARM-PCR. For 10 cycles apiece, the opening two PCR rounds ran with TRBV1-TRBV30 forward primers and a C-beta reverse primer. In TCRdb, the multiplex PCR reads were re-called with MiXCR into one record per CDR3 protein. The sample carries around 330,000 distinct CDR3 sequences, around three fifths recorded once. Out of unsorted whole blood came the blood RNA, and germline DNA was extracted as well. Sequenced sample: peripheral blood. The receptors here all came from a woman between 25 and 40 years old with primary liver carcinoma and hepatitis B virus infection.

Details on this clonotype: At one of its ends the junction is not consistent with the germline gene, which may arise from a read error. The chain combines TRBV11-2 with TRBJ1-2, with a possible D match to TRBD1 (5 bases). The length of the CDR3 is 15 residues. Germline V lookup: CDR1 SGHAT, CDR2 FQNNGV. CDR3 bases: TGTGCCAGCAGCATTGGGGGAACGGGGTACTATGGCTACGCCTTC. It translates to CASSIGGTGYYGYAF. Drawing the rest from reference TRBV11-2 and TRBJ1-2, the complete variable domain is EAGVAQSPRYKIIEKRQSVAFWCNPISGHATLYWYQQILGQGPKLLIQFQNNGVVDDSQLPKDRFSAERLKGVDSTLKIQPAKLEDSAVYLCASSIGGTGYYGYAFGSGTRLTVV.

About this clonotype: Since a much larger clone is just one base distant, this may be a read error. The chain carries TRBV12-3 or TRBV12-4 and TRBJ2-3; no clear D. This CDR3 has 15 amino acids. Between the trimmed V and J ends, which lost 4 bases and 2 bases, there was a span of 13 bases. The CDR3 bases are TGTGCCAGCAGTTCTTTACACCTTGACACAGATACGCAGTATTTT. Its protein is CASSSLHLDTDTQYF.

J is TRBJ2-7 and V is TRBV12-3 or TRBV12-4, with D perhaps matching TRBD1 (6 bases). The V gene lost 3 bases and the J gene lost 6 bases, with 12 bases spanning the gap. This CDR3 contains 13 residues. The CDR3 region is CASSFQGLGEQYF. The CDR3 region has the DNA TGTGCCAGCAGTTTCCAGGGGCTAGGCGAGCAGTACTTC.

Many counts were recorded for this clonotype. The chain is built from TRBV12-3 or TRBV12-4 and TRBJ2-7; either TRBD1 or TRBD2 may fit D (5 bases each). The germline V and J ends were trimmed by 6 bases and 3 bases, with 9 bases remaining between them. The CDR3 loop spans 12 amino acids. The CDR3 DNA sequence: TGTGCCAGCAGCCCGAGGGGCTACGAGCAGTACTTC. It translates to CASSPRGYEQYF.

This sequence joins TRBV24-1 and TRBJ2-2, with TRBD2 matching 9 bases. The ends lost 5 bases at V and 5 bases at J; junction bases unmatched: 5. CDR1 and CDR2 from the germline V gene are KGHDR and SFDVKD. This CDR3 region has 15 residues. CDR3: CATSAREGLTGELFF. The CDR3 region has the DNA TGTGCCACCAGTGCGCGGGAGGGCCTTACCGGGGAGCTGTTTTTT.

About this clonotype: One end of the junction does not line up with germline, which may come from a read error. The chain links TRBV11-2 to TRBJ2-7, with 8 bases identical to TRBD2. This CDR3 region has 15 residues. CDR1 is SGHAT and CDR2 is FQNNGV in the germline V gene. The CDR3 region is CASSLVEREWYEQYF. The CDR3 coding sequence is TGTGCCAGCAGTTTAGTCGAGCGGGAGTGGTACGAGCAATACTTC. Based on the CDR3 plus reference TRBV11-2 and TRBJ2-7, the full variable domain is EAGVAQSPRYKIIEKRQSVAFWCNPISGHATLYWYQQILGQGPKLLIQFQNNGVVDDSQLPKDRFSAERLKGVDSTLKIQPAKLEDSAVYLCASSLVEREWYEQYFGPGTRLTVT.

This clonotype was counted a single time. The chain couples TRBV5-4 to TRBJ2-5, with TRBD2 matching over 7 bases. The CDR3 totals 15 residues. V shed 1 base and J 4 bases; nucleotides not matched to a gene: 7. CDR1 is SGHNT and CDR2 is YYREEE in the germline V gene (reference sequence). The CDR3 spells CASSLISSGGETQYF. CDR3 in DNA: TGTGCCAGCAGCTTGATTTCTTCGGGGGGAGAGACCCAGTACTTC.

Concerning this clonotype: This may be a read error, as it is one base from a much larger clone. The V gene is TRBV6-2 or TRBV6-3, the J gene TRBJ1-1; possibly TRBD1 for D (5 bases). The germline CDR1 and CDR2 sequences are MNHEY and SVGEGT. This CDR3 has 13 residues. This CDR3 is CASSVSRGTVAFF. The CDR3 DNA is TGTGCCAGCAGCGTTTCGCGGGGCACTGTAGCTTTCTTT.

The chain is built from TRBV12-3 or TRBV12-4 and TRBJ2-1; 8 nucleotides line up with TRBD2. This CDR3 spans 15 amino acids. The J segment lost 1 base and the V segment lost 4 bases, leaving 3 bases of the junction unmatched. CDR3 nucleotides: TGTGCCAGCAGTTATACTAGCGGTTCCTACAATGAGCAGTTCTTC. This sequence encodes CASSYTSGSYNEQFF.

Details on this clonotype: A junction end diverges from the germline sequence, so it may reflect a read error. The rearrangement joins TRBV11-2 to TRBJ2-7; possibly TRBD1 for D (5 bases). Germline CDR1 reads SGHAT; CDR2 reads FQNNGV. The CDR3 spans 13 residues. The CDR3 here is CTSSSLGRNEQYF. CDR3 in DNA: TGCACCAGCAGCTCTCTGGGGCGTAACGAGCAGTACTTC.

For this clonotype: Germline is not matched at one junction end, which may reflect a read error. The rearrangement uses TRBV2 and TRBJ1-2; no definite D call. CDR3 length: 16 residues. Looked up from germline, CDR1 is SNHLY and CDR2 is FYNNEI. The CDR3 DNA sequence: TGTGGCAGCAGAACTAACTCAGGACTGTTAGGCTATGGCTACACCTTC. It specifies CGSRTNSGLLGYGYTF.

The chain carries TRBV28 and TRBJ2-7; maybe TRBD2 (5 bases). CDR3 length equals 18 residues. V lost 5 bases to trimming and J lost 6 bases, with 29 bases between them. Germline V gene data show CDR1 as MDHEN and CDR2 as SYDVKM. The CDR3 sequence is CASSSSGRSAPLLGEQYF. The CDR3 nucleotides read TGTGCCAGCAGTAGCAGTGGGCGCTCCGCCCCCCTACTAGGCGAGCAGTACTTC.

The genes are TRBV12-3 or TRBV12-4 and TRBJ2-1; D is undetermined. This CDR3 is 12 amino acids long. Deletions cut 5 bases from V and 8 bases from J, with 10 bases between. The CDR3 coding sequence is TGTGCCAGCAGTGAACGCCCCTATGAGCAGTTCTTC. Its protein product is CASSERPYEQFF.

Points on this clonotype: This may be a read error: a much more frequent sequence differs by one nucleotide. The V and J genes are TRBV29-1 and TRBJ2-3; 7 nucleotides line up with TRBD1. This CDR3 has 13 amino acids. Germline-derived CDR1 and CDR2 are SQVTM and ANQGSEA. The CDR3 sequence is CSARDRRIDTHYF. CDR3 sequence (DNA): TGCAGCGCTAGGGACAGAAGGATAGATACGCACTATTTT.

This clonotype was detected ten times or more. The CDR3 spells CASRKQGTAFF. The DNA for the CDR3 is TGTGCCAGCAGAAAACAGGGAACAGCTTTCTTT. This sequence joins TRBV6-5 and TRBJ1-1; D might be TRBD1 (6 bases). V lost 6 bases, J lost 10 bases, and 12 bases lay in between. The CDR3 runs to 11 residues. Germline CDR1 MNHEY, CDR2 SVGAGI.

V gene TRBV6-2 or TRBV6-3 combines with J gene TRBJ2-7; D gene unclear. V shed 0 bases and J shed 5 bases, with 20 bases lying between them. CDR1 and CDR2 from the germline V gene are MNHEY and SVGEGT. The CDR3 runs to 17 residues. The CDR3 DNA follows: TGTGCCAGCAGTTACTCGTTACAGTTGGCTAAGGACGACGAGCAGTACTTC. It translates to CASSYSLQLAKDDEQYF.

About this clonotype itself: Given the absence of the conserved phenylalanine or tryptophan at the CDR3 end, a read error is likely. V gene TRBV11-2 combines with J gene TRBJ2-3, with 7 bases aligning to TRBD2. V trimming: 2 bases; J trimming: 0 bases; junction bases outside the gene matches: 11. The germline V gene has CDR1 SGHAT and CDR2 FQNNGV. The CDR3 covers 18 residues. CDR3: CASSLSRIAGLSTDTQYL. The CDR3 region has the DNA TGTGCCAGCAGCTTAAGCCGCATAGCGGGCTTAAGCACAGATACGCAGTATTTG.

As to this clonotype: Because the CDR3 is missing its conserved closing phenylalanine or tryptophan, this is likely a read error. For the CDR3, the DNA is TGCAGCGTTGACGGGGCAGGTTCAAGTGGTCTGGAAGAGACCCAGTACTGC. It translates to CSVDGAGSSGLEETQYC. The chain couples TRBV29-1 to TRBJ2-5, with D tentatively TRBD1 or TRBD2 (5 bases each). Germline V CDR1 and CDR2: SQVTM, ANQGSEA. The CDR3 is 17 residues long. V was clipped by 3 bases and J by 3 bases, with 23 bases between them.

This clonotype has only one observation. The rearrangement uses TRBV5-1 and TRBJ2-5, with D unclear. The CDR3 extends over 14 amino acids. In germline, CDR1 is SGHRS, CDR2 YFSETQ. V gave up 0 bases and J gave up 2 bases, with 8 bases separating them. The CDR3 sequence is CASSLEFHQETQYF. The DNA of the CDR3 is TGCGCCAGCAGCTTGGAGTTCCATCAAGAGACCCAGTACTTC.

Regarding this clonotype: A much larger clone sits a single nucleotide away, making a read error possible. The chain uses TRBV12-3 or TRBV12-4 and TRBJ1-3; weak D call: TRBD1 (6 bases). This CDR3 has 14 residues. CDR3 DNA: TGTGTCAGCAGTTTCGGGACATCCGGAAACACCATATATTTT. Amino acid sequence: CVSSFGTSGNTIYF.

About this clonotype itself: One end of the junction does not line up with germline, which may come from a read error. The chain couples TRBV7-9 to TRBJ1-4; 8 bases match TRBD1. CDR1 and CDR2 (germline): SEHNR, FQNEAQ (reference sequence). CDR3 length equals 13 residues. The CDR3 region is CASCFRQGEKLFF. For the CDR3, the DNA is TGTGCCAGCTGCTTTCGACAGGGGGAAAAACTGTTTTTT. Using reference TRBV7-9 and TRBJ1-4 for the parts outside the CDR3, the full variable domain is DTGVSQNPRHKITKRGQNVTFRCDPISEHNRLYWYRQTLGQGPEFLTYFQNEAQLEKSRLLSDRFSAERPKGSFSTLEIQRTEQGDSAMYLCASCFRQGEKLFFGSGTQLSVL.

The rearrangement links TRBV12-3 or TRBV12-4 to TRBJ1-5, with D possibly TRBD1 on 5 matching bases. Trimming removed 8 bases from V and 8 bases from J, with 16 bases in between. There are 13 residues in the CDR3. The CDR3 nucleotides are TGTGCCAGCCGATTGGGACGGGGGGAGCCCCAGCATTTT. This gives the protein CASRLGRGEPQHF.

Concerning this clonotype itself: At one end the junction does not follow the germline gene, possibly because of a read error. The V call is TRBV29-1, the J call TRBJ2-3, with D uncertain. Germline V CDR1 and CDR2: SQVTM, ANQGSEA. This CDR3 comprises 14 residues. In DNA form, the CDR3 reads TGCAGCGTTGAAGAAAAAAGGAGCACAGATACGCCGTATTTT. It specifies CSVEEKRSTDTPYF.

In regard to this clonotype: Germline is not matched at one junction end, which may reflect a read error. This chain joins TRBV6-5 and TRBJ2-1; D gene unclear. Germline loops: CDR1 MNHEY, CDR2 SVGAGI. CDR3 length equals 13 residues. The CDR3 DNA reads as TGTGCCAGCAGGGGAACCCCCTACAGTGAGCAGTTCTTC. It codes for CASRGTPYSEQFF.

Regarding this clonotype: One junction end does not reproduce the germline sequence, and a read error may be involved. This chain joins TRBV11-2 and TRBJ2-2, with TRBD2 as a possible D gene (7 bases). This CDR3 has 17 amino acids. CDR1 is SGHAT and CDR2 is FQNNGV in the germline V gene. DNA of the CDR3: TGTGCCAGCGGCTTCCGGGGGCCGGGGAGGGCCACCGGGGAGCTGTTTTTT. Encoded protein: CASGFRGPGRATGELFF. The full variable domain, completed using reference TRBV11-2 and TRBJ2-2, is EAGVAQSPRYKIIEKRQSVAFWCNPISGHATLYWYQQILGQGPKLLIQFQNNGVVDDSQLPKDRFSAERLKGVDSTLKIQPAKLEDSAVYLCASGFRGPGRATGELFFGEGSRLTVL.

Regarding this clonotype: A clone one base away is much larger, so this may be a read error. The CDR3 DNA follows: TGTACCAGCACTTTAGGAGGTCCGCCCCAGCATTTT. Translating gives CTSTLGGPPQHF. The chain recombines TRBV12-3 or TRBV12-4 with TRBJ1-5; D not resolved. This CDR3 region has 12 residues.

In regard to this clonotype: The CDR3 end shows no conserved phenylalanine or tryptophan, and so a read error is likely. The chain links TRBV5-4 to TRBJ1-5, with D tentatively TRBD1 (5 bases). Per the germline V gene, CDR1 is SGHNT and CDR2 is YYREEE (reference sequence). The CDR3 spans 16 residues. CDR3 DNA: TGTGCCAGCAATCACGTGGGGGGGAGAGGCAATCAGTCCCAGCATTTA. This gives the protein CASNHVGGRGNQSQHL.

This clonotype was counted at least ten times. The genes are TRBV5-6 and TRBJ2-1; TRBD1 matches 9 bases. CDR3 size: 22 residues. With 0 bases clipped from V and 4 bases from J, the junction kept 23 bases outside the gene matches. The germline V gene encodes CDR1 SGHDT and CDR2 YYEEEE. This CDR3 reads CASSLGRGTGSTPGGPYNEQFF. The CDR3 region has the DNA TGTGCCAGCAGCTTGGGGCGGGGGACAGGGTCGACACCTGGGGGGCCGTACAATGAGCAGTTCTTC.

A note on this clonotype: This CDR3 fails to terminate in the conserved phenylalanine or tryptophan, so it likely reflects a read error. The genes are TRBV11-3 and TRBJ2-7, with D perhaps matching TRBD2 (5 bases). The length of the CDR3 is 12 residues. Per the germline V gene, CDR1 is SGHNT and CDR2 is YENEEA. The CDR3 loop reads CTSSPRRGEQYL. DNA of the CDR3: TGTACCAGCAGCCCTCGCCGGGGCGAGCAGTACTTA.